Below, 6 T cell receptor beta chains from the same sample are listed, as sequenced in a study of blood T cell repertoires in COVID-19. Measured with immunoSEQ multiplex PCR; TCRdb has only the in-frame clones, and not every one. The sample holds roughly 150,000 clones, approximately 90% seen once. Sequenced input: peripheral blood. The source is a young man with COVID-19, enrolled during active disease.

J is TRBJ2-1 and V is TRBV4-1; TRBD2 aligns across 7 bases. V was clipped by 1 base and J by 0 bases; unmatched bases: 3. The CDR3 consists of 16 residues. Germline assignment: CDR1 MGHRA and CDR2 YSYEKL. Here the CDR3 DNA reads TGCGCCAGCAGCCAAGGGCGGGAGAGCTCCTACAATGAGCAGTTCTTC. It specifies CASSQGRESSYNEQFF.

This clone showed up just a few times. The chain has TRBV3-1 (or the pseudogene TRBV3-2) and TRBJ2-3; D gene ambiguous. The CDR3 is 16 residues long. The V end lost 10 bases, the J end lost 0 bases, and 20 bases lay between the germline ends. Looked up from germline, CDR1 is LGHDT and CDR2 is YNNKEL (reference sequence). CDR3 sequence reads: CATPPTSGLSTDTQYF. The DNA for the CDR3 is TGTGCCACTCCTCCGACAAGTGGCCTAAGCACAGATACGCAGTATTTT.

This rearrangement joins TRBV5-1 to TRBJ2-5; 10 bases are shared with TRBD1. The junction had 2 bases not matched to a gene; V was cut back by 4 bases and J by 5 bases. The V gene's germline CDR1 is SGHRS and CDR2 YFSETQ. CDR3 size: 13 residues. This chain's CDR3 is CASSVGQGETQYF. The CDR3 nucleotides are TGCGCCAGCAGCGTGGGACAGGGGGAGACCCAGTACTTC.

The chain combines TRBV6-5 with TRBJ2-4; D is unresolved. The CDR3 spans 11 residues. Trimming left V 2 bases short and J 8 bases short, with 4 bases between. The germline gives CDR1 MNHEY, CDR2 SVGAGI. The CDR3 reads CASSYGDIQYF. The CDR3, as DNA: TGTGCCAGCAGTTACGGAGACATTCAGTACTTC.

V gene TRBV5-6 combines with J gene TRBJ2-1; 11 bases are shared with TRBD2. The germline V gene encodes CDR1 SGHDT and CDR2 YYEEEE. Trimming took 0 bases from V and 4 from J; bases not matched to a gene: 9. CDR3 length equals 18 residues. CDR3 loop: CASSLGLYGTSGYNEQFF. Here the CDR3 DNA reads TGTGCCAGCAGCTTGGGTTTATACGGGACTAGCGGATACAATGAGCAGTTCTTC.

Note on this clone: The sample holds other DNA sequences that translate to the same CDR3. This chain joins TRBV3-1 (or the pseudogene TRBV3-2) and TRBJ2-7, with 11 nucleotides matching TRBD1. Unmatched junction bases numbered 2, after V lost 4 bases and J lost 0 bases. The CDR3 totals 15 residues. Germline-derived CDR1 and CDR2 are LGHDT and YNNKEL (reference sequence). CDR3 coding DNA: TGTGCCAGCAGCCGGGGGACAGGGGGCTCCTACGAGCAGTACTTC. It yields the protein CASSRGTGGSYEQYF.